This T cell receptor (beta chain) is drawn from a study of T-cell memory formation after mild COVID-19. Study-level background: TCR clusters were mostly confined to one donor each.

Study-wide results and limits: A second wave expanding day 15 to 37 was CD4+-biased; contracting clones were balanced.

From the 5' RACE reads, TCRdb called clonotypes with MiXCR, one entry per CDR3 protein. The sample consists of about 190,000 distinct CDR3 sequences, about 18% of them appearing once. CDR3 size: 13 residues. This clonotype was picked up many times. Its matching antigen is unknown. The clonotype comes from an adult woman who had mild COVID-19 (a few samples of this study predate the infection). Cell type and time point are not known. The chain has TRBV21-1 and TRBJ2-1; the D call of TRBD1 is as the table states it, not checked on the DNA. TRBV21-1 is a pseudogene segment. The specimen was PBMCs or a T cell subset sorted from them (not recorded which). CDR3 protein: CASNGTAFNEQFF. The CDR3 bases are TGTGCCAGCAACGGGACAGCCTTTAATGAGCAGTTCTTC.